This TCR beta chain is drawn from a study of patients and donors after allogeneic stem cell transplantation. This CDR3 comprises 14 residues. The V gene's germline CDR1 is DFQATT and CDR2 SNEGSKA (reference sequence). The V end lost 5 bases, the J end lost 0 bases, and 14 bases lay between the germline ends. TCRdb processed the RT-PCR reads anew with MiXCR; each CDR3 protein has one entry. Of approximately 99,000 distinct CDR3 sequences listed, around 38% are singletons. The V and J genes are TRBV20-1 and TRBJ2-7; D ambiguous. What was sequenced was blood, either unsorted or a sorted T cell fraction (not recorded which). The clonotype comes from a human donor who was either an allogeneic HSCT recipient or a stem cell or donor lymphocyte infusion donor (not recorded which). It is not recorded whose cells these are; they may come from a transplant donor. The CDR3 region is CSARPGPSSYEQYF. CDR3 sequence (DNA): TGCAGTGCTCGTCCCGGGCCAAGCTCCTACGAGCAGTACTTC.